This TCR beta chain came from a study of T-cell memory formation after mild COVID-19. Broader study findings: Within pre-infection memory, some responding clones were found, suggesting cross-reactive memory joined.

CDR3 length equals 13 residues. Trimming took 3 bases from V and 7 from J, leaving 13 bases between them. Germline V gene lookup returns CDR1 SGHAT and CDR2 FQNNGV. TCRalpha and TCRbeta libraries used 5'RACE with constant-segment primers and UMIs. TCRdb re-called the 5' RACE reads through MiXCR, storing one row per CDR3 protein. The sample consists of around 530,000 distinct CDR3 sequences, 20% to 25% of them appearing once. Turning to this clonotype: The antigen is unknown.

V usage is TRBV11-2 and J usage is TRBJ2-7, with D possibly TRBD1 on 5 matching bases. The material sequenced was PBMCs or a T cell subset sorted from them (not recorded which). The TCR was taken from an adult woman who had mild COVID-19 (a few samples of this study predate the infection). Cell type and time point are not known. This CDR3 reads CASSFATGVEQYF. CDR3 DNA sequence: TGTGCCAGCAGCTTTGCCACAGGTGTAGAGCAGTACTTC. Combining the CDR3 with reference TRBV11-2 and TRBJ2-7 gives the whole variable domain EAGVAQSPRYKIIEKRQSVAFWCNPISGHATLYWYQQILGQGPKLLIQFQNNGVVDDSQLPKDRFSAERLKGVDSTLKIQPAKLEDSAVYLCASSFATGVEQYFGPGTRLTVT.